The source of this T cell receptor (beta chain) is a study of T cells of healthy individuals. TCRdb passed the 5' RACE reads through MiXCR, listing each CDR3 protein once. In the table there are 60,000 to 75,000 distinct CDR3 sequences, around 16% of which are singletons. This TCR was sampled from a human donor in good health.

The chain's CDR3 is CASSTGQGGTF. CDR3 bases: TGTGCCAGCAGCACAGGACAGGGTGGAACCTTC. The chain is built from TRBV7-9 and TRBJ1-2; 8 nucleotides line up with TRBD1. The CDR3 loop spans 11 amino acids. Trimming at V came to 5 bases and at J to 14 bases, leaving 7 bases not matched to a gene. CDR1 is SEHNR and CDR2 is FQNEAQ in the germline V gene (reference sequence).